This TCR beta chain was sequenced during a study of neurological immune-mediated disorders. Study-wide results and limits: The multiple sclerosis repertoire cluster was not associated with any clinical or MRI feature, with the authors stating that larger cohorts are needed. Because no CDR3 amino acid sequences were shared across subjects by expanded clones, private repertoires were suggested in all groups.

Every sequencing run drew on 15-18 subjects and yielded over 190 million TCR-beta sequences. TCRdb reprocessed the 5' RACE reads via MiXCR and lists one record per CDR3 protein. The profile covers some 37,000 distinct CDR3 sequences, with about 3.2% appearing a single time and around 7.7% taken by the ten largest. Time point: longitudinal time-point 1 (baseline). Notes on this clonotype: Its antigen is unidentified.

Germline V gene data show CDR1 as DFQATT and CDR2 as SNEGSKA (reference sequence). The length of the CDR3 is 13 residues. With 8 bases removed from V and 4 bases from J, the gap between germline ends came to 17 bases. The TCR originated in a woman aged 60-75 years with multiple sclerosis. This chain links TRBV20-1 with TRBJ1-1, with D perhaps matching TRBD1 (6 bases). The sequencing input was PBMCs. The CDR3 bases are TGCAGTCATTGGGGGGGCGGAGGCACTGAAGCTTTCTTT. It codes for CSHWGGGGTEAFF.